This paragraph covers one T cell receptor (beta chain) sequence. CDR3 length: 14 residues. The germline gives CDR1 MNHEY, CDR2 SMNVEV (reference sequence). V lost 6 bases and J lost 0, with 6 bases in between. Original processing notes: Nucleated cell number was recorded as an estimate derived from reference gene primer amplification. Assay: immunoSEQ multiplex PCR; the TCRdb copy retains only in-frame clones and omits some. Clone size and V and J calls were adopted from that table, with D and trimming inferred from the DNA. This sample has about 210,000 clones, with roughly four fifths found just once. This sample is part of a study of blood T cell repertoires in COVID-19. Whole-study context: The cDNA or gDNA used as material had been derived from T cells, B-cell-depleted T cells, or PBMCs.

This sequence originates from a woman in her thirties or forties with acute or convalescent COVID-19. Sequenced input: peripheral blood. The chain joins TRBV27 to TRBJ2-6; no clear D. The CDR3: CASSQLSGANVLTF. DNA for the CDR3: TGTGCCAGCAGCCAACTCTCTGGGGCCAACGTCCTGACTTTC.